This TCR beta chain was identified during a study of CXCR3-negative and CXCR3-positive naive CD8 T cells. Researchers prepared the TRB cDNA libraries using 5' RACE with UMI labels. From the 5' RACE reads, TCRdb lists one entry per CDR3 protein and no DNA. The sample includes some 8,200 distinct CDR3 sequences. This CDR3 is 16 amino acids long. This clonotype is deemed medium-sized by its frequency. Sequencing was done on a sample of naive CXCR3- CD8+ T cells from blood. Regarding subset: CD45RO-CCR7+CD27+CD95- naive CD8+ T cells lacking CXCR3 (TNR3-). The rearrangement uses TRBV21-1 and TRBJ2-1; TCRdb outputs TRBD2, but without DNA this stays unchecked. TRBV21-1 constitutes a pseudogene. The origin of this receptor is a human donor in good health. Some clones in this sample may be carry-over from other donors' samples. CDR3 amino acids: CASSKVGGEGYNEQFF.